Reported below is one TCR beta chain. Its antigen is not known. This record comes from a study of vaccination effects on CD4 cells after COVID-19. Around day 10 of culture, CD4+ T cells were separated out. Each participant was administered two doses of either the BNT162b2 or the mRNA-1273 vaccine. CDR3 length equals 15 residues. V was pared by 4 bases and J by 6 bases, with 8 bases of the junction left unmatched. The germline CDR1 and CDR2 sequences are KGHDR and SFDVKD. Libraries were prepared by immunoSEQ multiplex PCR; TCRdb keeps only in-frame clonotypes and omits some of them. The sample has some 60,000 clones; 78% are singletons. Whole-study results and caveats: The study, lacking early post-infection timepoints, had few convalescent patients.

V and J are TRBV24-1 and TRBJ2-3; 8 nucleotides align to TRBD1. The source was CD4+ T cells from PBMCs cultured without peptide, collected after COVID-19 vaccination. The TCR was taken from a human donor who received a COVID-19 vaccine. Here the CDR3 reads CATSDPGGATDTQYF. CDR3 nucleotides: TGTGCCACCAGTGACCCAGGGGGCGCGACGGATACGCAGTATTTT.